These 29 T cell receptor beta chains were all obtained from the same sample, sequenced in a study of blood T cell repertoires in COVID-19. Repertoires were generated with immunoSEQ multiplex PCR, while TCRdb's copy carries only in-frame clones and drops some. Of 150,000 to 200,000 clones listed, about 90% are singletons. The sequencing sample was made of PBMCs or T cells enriched from blood (not recorded which). All receptors derive from a human donor with acute COVID-19. The donor label of this sample is uncertain.

V usage is TRBV19 and J usage is TRBJ1-2; weak D call: TRBD1 (5 bases). Germline loops: CDR1 LNHDA, CDR2 SQIVND (reference sequence). This CDR3 is 14 amino acids long. The ends were cut back, 3 bases at V and 3 bases at J, with 11 bases in the middle. The chain's CDR3 is CASSIRPRDYGYTF. CDR3 bases: TGTGCCAGTAGTATCCGTCCCAGGGACTATGGCTACACCTTC. The full variable domain, rest sourced from reference TRBV19 and TRBJ1-2, is DGGITQSPKYLFRKEGQNVTLSCEQNLNHDAMYWYRQDPGQGLRLIYYSQIVNDFQKGDIAEGYSVSREKKESFPLTVTSAQKNPTAFYLCASSIRPRDYGYTFGSGTRLTVV.

The chain couples TRBV2 to TRBJ2-2; 7 nucleotides line up with TRBD2. The CDR3 consists of 14 residues. Trimming took 5 bases from V and 5 from J; bases not matched to a gene: 5. Looked up from germline, CDR1 is SNHLY and CDR2 is FYNNEI. The CDR3 region has the DNA TGTGCCAGCAGTAGAGGGGAGGGAACCGGGGAGCTGTTTTTT. Translated: CASSRGEGTGELFF.

The rearrangement uses TRBV19 and TRBJ2-5; 7 bases are a match to TRBD1. The CDR3 runs 14 residues. Per the germline V gene, CDR1 is LNHDA and CDR2 is SQIVND (reference sequence). J was trimmed by 4 bases and V by 7 bases; bases with no gene match: 9. The CDR3 coding sequence is TGTGCCAGTACTGGAACAGGGGCGGGAGAGACCCAGTACTTC. It codes for CASTGTGAGETQYF.

The rearrangement joins TRBV7-2 to TRBJ2-7, with 10 positions matching TRBD2. The CDR3 covers 16 residues. V shed 3 bases, J shed 0 bases, and the junction held 5 bases outside the gene matches. Germline V gives CDR1 SGHTA, CDR2 FQGNSA. CDR3 in amino acids: CASSLASGGPSYEQYF. In DNA form, the CDR3 reads TGTGCCAGCAGCTTGGCTAGCGGGGGCCCCTCCTACGAGCAGTACTTC.

The chain employs TRBV18 and TRBJ1-2; D ambiguous. Looked up from germline, CDR1 is KGHSH and CDR2 is LQKENI. The ends were cut back, 2 bases at V and 6 bases at J, with 7 bases in the middle. The CDR3 sequence is 12 residues long. The CDR3 region is CASSPKQDGYTF. The CDR3 DNA sequence: TGTGCCAGCTCACCAAAGCAGGATGGCTACACCTTC. Based on the CDR3 plus reference TRBV18 and TRBJ1-2, the full variable domain is NAGVMQNPRHLVRRRGQEARLRCSPMKGHSHVYWYRQLPEEGLKFMVYLQKENIIDESGMPKERFSAEFPKEGPSILRIQQVVRGDSAAYFCASSPKQDGYTFGSGTRLTVV.

This chain uses TRBV5-4 with TRBJ2-7; TRBD1 is a possible D gene (7 bases). The CDR3 extends over 14 amino acids. The germline gives CDR1 SGHNT, CDR2 YYREEE (reference sequence). The V end was cut by 2 bases, the J end by 5 bases, with 14 bases between. The CDR3 reads CASSFGGGENEQYF. CDR3 bases: TGTGCCAGCAGCTTTGGAGGGGGCGAGAACGAGCAGTACTTC.

The gene calls are TRBV7-2 and TRBJ2-2; the match to TRBD1 covers 9 bases. V trimming: 0 bases; J trimming: 5 bases; junction bases outside the gene matches: 13. CDR1 is SGHTA, CDR2 FQGNSA, per germline. The CDR3 extends over 19 amino acids. The CDR3 sequence: CASSLAGGRQGDVTGELFF. In DNA, the CDR3 is TGTGCCAGCAGCTTAGCGGGGGGCCGACAGGGGGATGTAACCGGGGAGCTGTTTTTT.

The CDR3 coding sequence is TGTGCCAGCAGTTTAGCAGGGGGGAGCAATCAGCCCCAGCATTTT. Its translation is CASSLAGGSNQPQHF. This chain connects TRBV6-4 to TRBJ1-5; 7 bases line up with TRBD1. The CDR3 sequence is 15 residues long. Trimming took 5 bases from V and 1 from J; bases not matched to a gene: 5. The germline V gene has CDR1 MRHNA and CDR2 SNTAGT.

This chain joins TRBV2 and TRBJ1-2; D might be TRBD1 (6 bases). Germline V CDR1 and CDR2: SNHLY, FYNNEI. Trimming pared 0 bases from V and 4 bases from J, leaving 12 bases between. The CDR3 consists of 15 residues. Written as DNA, the CDR3 is TGTGCCAGCAGTGAAGCTGATGGGGGCAGCTATGGCTACACCTTC. It yields the protein CASSEADGGSYGYTF.

This chain uses TRBV12-3 or TRBV12-4 with TRBJ1-5; maybe TRBD1 (6 bases). The CDR3 has 13 amino acids. The germline V and J ends were trimmed by 5 bases and 6 bases, with 11 bases remaining between them. The CDR3 DNA is TGTGCCAGCAGTCCAGGGGCGGGTCAGCCCCAGCATTTT. Amino acid sequence: CASSPGAGQPQHF.

The chain recombines TRBV9 with TRBJ2-3; TRBD2 aligns across 8 bases. Germline-derived CDR1 and CDR2 are SGDLS and YYNGEE. Trimming removed 3 bases from V and 4 bases from J; junction bases left unmatched: 4. This CDR3 comprises 14 residues. Here the CDR3 DNA reads TGTGCCAGCAGCGCGGGGGGGGGCGCAGATACGCAGTATTTT. Its translation: CASSAGGGADTQYF.

V is TRBV19 and J is TRBJ2-7; 9 nucleotides line up with TRBD1. The CDR3 totals 14 residues. The V segment lost 6 bases and the J segment 2 bases; nucleotides outside the gene matches: 5. Germline V lookup: CDR1 LNHDA, CDR2 SQIVND (reference sequence). DNA of the CDR3: TGTGCCAGTAGACGGACAGGGGAACCCTACGAGCAGTACTTC. Translating gives CASRRTGEPYEQYF.

The rearrangement links TRBV7-9 to TRBJ1-2; 10 bases agree with TRBD1. The J segment lost 6 bases and the V segment lost 1 base, leaving 14 bases of the junction unmatched. Germline V CDR1 and CDR2: SEHNR, FQNEAQ (reference sequence). The CDR3 has 18 residues. Written as DNA, the CDR3 is TGTGCCAGCAGCTTAGTTGGGGACAGGGGTCCTGGAGGGAATGGCTACACCTTC. It codes for CASSLVGDRGPGGNGYTF.

This clone has just a few counts. The V and J genes are TRBV7-9 and TRBJ2-5; weak D call: TRBD2 (6 bases). Germline V gene data show CDR1 as SEHNR and CDR2 as FQNEAQ (reference sequence). The V gene lost 5 bases and the J gene lost 7 bases, with 23 bases spanning the gap. CDR3 length: 16 residues. CDR3: CASSRRPWDWSSTQYF. CDR3 DNA: TGTGCCAGCAGCCGACGACCTTGGGACTGGAGCTCGACCCAGTACTTC.

The rearrangement uses TRBV21-1 and TRBJ1-4. TRBV21-1 is a listed pseudogene. This CDR3 is 15 amino acids long. CDR3 protein: CASSNRGGLEEKLFF. CDR3 sequence (DNA): TGTGCCAGCAGCAACAGGGGAGGGCTAGAAGAAAAACTGTTTTTT.

This chain uses TRBV30 with TRBJ2-7, with 11 bases aligning to TRBD2. Germline V CDR1 and CDR2: GTSNPN, SVGIG (reference sequence). Unmatched junction bases numbered 4, after V lost 4 bases and J lost 2 bases. The CDR3 runs to 14 residues. DNA of the CDR3: TGTGCCTGGACCCTGACTAGCGGGGCCTACGAGCAGTACTTC. It yields the protein CAWTLTSGAYEQYF.

The CDR3 sequence: CAISEEDTIYF. In nucleotides, the CDR3 is TGTGCCATCAGTGAGGAGGACACCATATATTTT. The chain joins TRBV10-3 to TRBJ1-3; D is ambiguous. This CDR3 spans 11 amino acids. Trimming shortened V by 2 bases and J by 8 bases, and 4 bases separated the two germline ends. CDR1 is ENHRY and CDR2 is SYGVKD in the germline V gene.

J is TRBJ2-7 and V is TRBV4-3; D unresolved. The length of the CDR3 is 14 residues. The ends were cut back, 2 bases at V and 3 bases at J, with 11 bases in the middle. Germline V gene sequence: CDR1 LGHNA, CDR2 YSLEER. CDR3: CASSQTPQSYEQYF. Here the CDR3 DNA reads TGCGCCAGCAGCCAAACACCACAAAGCTACGAGCAGTACTTC.

The chain employs TRBV5-4 and TRBJ1-2; 9 bases match TRBD1. The germline gives CDR1 SGHNT, CDR2 YYREEE (reference sequence). After removal of 6 bases from V and 6 bases from J, the junction contained 6 bases not matched to a gene. The CDR3 is made up of 13 amino acids. The CDR3 is CASTGTGKHGYTF. In DNA form, the CDR3 reads TGTGCCAGCACTGGGACAGGGAAGCATGGCTACACCTTC.

This sequence joins TRBV30 and TRBJ1-6; the D is unclear. The length of the CDR3 is 13 residues. In germline, CDR1 is GTSNPN, CDR2 SVGIG (reference sequence). V was pared by 3 bases and J by 6 bases, with 9 bases between. CDR3 DNA sequence: TGTGCCTGGAGAGCACAGCCTAATTCACCCCTCCACTTT. Protein product: CAWRAQPNSPLHF.

The rearrangement uses TRBV2 and TRBJ2-1, with 7 bases lining up with TRBD2. The trim removed 1 base at V and 4 bases at J, leaving 7 bases unmatched. CDR1 is SNHLY, CDR2 FYNNEI, per germline. This CDR3 region has 16 residues. As DNA, the CDR3 is TGTGCCAGCAGTGAAGGGCCAGCGGGAATGTACAATGAGCAGTTCTTC. Translating it yields CASSEGPAGMYNEQFF.

V gene TRBV7-9 combines with J gene TRBJ2-7; TRBD2 matches at 8 bases. Per the germline V gene, CDR1 is SEHNR and CDR2 is FQNEAQ (reference sequence). Trimming removed 3 bases from V and 7 bases from J; junction bases left unmatched: 14. The CDR3 covers 16 residues. The CDR3 DNA reads TGTGCCAGCAGCTTCGCCGAGCGGGGGCGACTGGGGGAGCAGTACTTC. The encoded protein is CASSFAERGRLGEQYF.

This chain's CDR3 is CASSLTLRDRGFGEQYF. The CDR3 region has the DNA TGCGCCAGCAGCTTAACCCTCCGGGACAGGGGGTTTGGCGAGCAGTACTTC. The genes are TRBV5-1 and TRBJ2-7; 11 bases are a match to TRBD1. V was clipped by 2 bases and J by 6 bases; unmatched bases: 13. Looked up from germline, CDR1 is SGHRS and CDR2 is YFSETQ. The CDR3 length is 17 residues.

CDR3 sequence (DNA): TGTGCCAGCAGCTTGTTAGGGGGAAGAAACACCATATATTTT. Translating it yields CASSLLGGRNTIYF. The rearrangement links TRBV5-4 to TRBJ1-3; possibly TRBD1 for D (6 bases). The length of the CDR3 is 14 residues. CDR1 and CDR2 (germline): SGHNT, YYREEE (reference sequence). V lost 1 base to trimming and J lost 5 bases, with 10 bases between them.

The CDR3 loop reads CASSIFPRTSGGKADTQYF. The CDR3 DNA is TGTGCCAGTAGTATTTTTCCCCGGACTAGCGGGGGCAAGGCAGATACGCAGTATTTT. V gene TRBV19 combines with J gene TRBJ2-3; 13 nucleotides agree with TRBD2. The CDR3 loop spans 19 amino acids. Germline CDR1 and CDR2: LNHDA and SQIVND (reference sequence). The V segment lost 3 bases and the J segment 4 bases; nucleotides outside the gene matches: 13.

The chain links TRBV5-1 to TRBJ2-1; perhaps TRBD1 as D (5 bases). CDR1 and CDR2 from the germline V gene are SGHRS and YFSETQ. Trimming took off 0 bases at V and 6 bases at J, with 7 bases between the two ends. The CDR3 contains 13 residues. The CDR3 sequence: CASSLGQGNEQFF. The CDR3 region has the DNA TGCGCCAGCAGCTTGGGGCAGGGCAATGAGCAGTTCTTC.

This chain connects TRBV24-1 to TRBJ2-1; D unresolved. The CDR3 loop spans 12 amino acids. The ends were cut back, 6 bases at V and 4 bases at J, with 6 bases in the middle. Germline CDR1 and CDR2: KGHDR and SFDVKD. CDR3 loop: CATSSSYNEQFF. The CDR3 DNA follows: TGTGCCACCAGTTCTAGTTACAATGAGCAGTTCTTC.

The V gene is TRBV6-5, the J gene TRBJ1-1; D gene unclear. V was trimmed by 6 bases and J by 0 bases, leaving 8 bases between them. CDR3 size: 13 residues. The V gene's germline CDR1 is MNHEY and CDR2 SVGAGI. In nucleotides, the CDR3 is TGTGCCAGCAGGAGTTTCATGAACACTGAAGCTTTCTTT. Its protein is CASRSFMNTEAFF.

V and J are TRBV11-3 and TRBJ2-2; maybe TRBD1 (6 bases). This CDR3 spans 12 amino acids. V was clipped by 6 bases and J by 6 bases, with 8 bases between them. The germline CDR1 and CDR2 sequences are SGHNT and YENEEA. The CDR3: CASRQGAGELFF. DNA for the CDR3: TGTGCCAGCAGACAGGGCGCCGGGGAGCTGTTTTTT.